Sequencing of this TCR beta chain was carried out in a study of T cell responses to AZD1222 COVID-19 vaccine. Study conclusions and caveats: Donors were mostly white British, more females; clonal diversity possibly underestimated. Baseline testing showed seropositivity in only six AZD1222 recipients.

The CDR3 length is 15 residues. Trimming removed 5 bases from V and 6 bases from J; junction bases left unmatched: 7. CDR1 SGHTA and CDR2 FQGNSA come from the germline V gene. Profiling relied on immunoSEQ multiplex PCR, and the TCRdb table lists in-frame clones only, not all of them. Of roughly 150,000 clones in the sample, more than 85% were seen once. As for this clone: Its target is not known.

This TCR came from an adult who received the AZD1222 COVID-19 vaccine. The chain employs TRBV7-2 and TRBJ2-2, with 9 bases matching TRBD1. The source was peripheral blood, collected 28 days after the second AZD1222 dose. The CDR3 reads CASSPGTGRAGELFF. In nucleotides, the CDR3 is TGTGCCAGCAGCCCAGGGACAGGGCGGGCCGGGGAGCTGTTTTTT.